These T cell receptor beta chains were read from a single sample in a study of blood T cell repertoires in COVID-19. The table came from immunoSEQ multiplex PCR; TCRdb's copy has only in-frame clones and leaves some out. The repertoire consists of over 120,000 clones, with roughly 87% occurring once and the leading ten covering 1.5% to 2%. Material for sequencing was peripheral blood. The receptors stem from a human donor in a cohort sampled during active COVID-19. Both conserved end residues are part of each CDR3. D genes are given only for firm matches. A clone size is listed for some rows: how often the clone was seen (once, few, many), or a class if it is expanded.

j_call: TRBJ2-1; cdr3_length: 14; clone_size: NA; d_call: NA; v_call: TRBV7-2; cdr3_nt: TGTGCCAGCAGCCCAGGAGGCAGGACGGCTGAGCAGTTCTTC; cdr3_aa: CASSPGGRTAEQFF
j_call: TRBJ2-3; cdr3_length: 13; clone_size: NA; d_call: TRBD2; v_call: TRBV6-6; cdr3_nt: TGTGCCAGCAAAGGGCGGGGGACAGATACGCAGTATTTT; cdr3_aa: CASKGRGTDTQYF
j_call: TRBJ2-7; cdr3_length: 15; clone_size: NA; d_call: NA; v_call: TRBV7-2; cdr3_nt: TGTGCCAGCAGCTTATTGGGCGCAGGGGCCTACGAGCAGTACTTC; cdr3_aa: CASSLLGAGAYEQYF
j_call: TRBJ2-1; cdr3_length: 15; clone_size: NA; d_call: NA; v_call: TRBV5-1; cdr3_nt: TGCGCCAGCAGCGAGGGCGCGAGCTCCTACAATGAGCAGTTCTTC; cdr3_aa: CASSEGASSYNEQFF
j_call: TRBJ1-2; cdr3_length: 13; clone_size: NA; d_call: NA; v_call: TRBV11-2; cdr3_nt: TGTGCCAGCAGCTTAGATGGAGTGGTTGGCTACACCTTC; cdr3_aa: CASSLDGVVGYTF
j_call: TRBJ1-1; cdr3_length: 15; clone_size: NA; d_call: NA; v_call: TRBV27; cdr3_nt: TGTGCCAGCAGTTTAAACAGGGTTCCGAACACTGAAGCTTTCTTT; cdr3_aa: CASSLNRVPNTEAFF
j_call: TRBJ2-7; cdr3_length: 15; clone_size: NA; d_call: NA; v_call: TRBV4-1; cdr3_nt: TGCGCCAGCAGCTACCCAGACAGGTTATCCTACGAGCAGTACTTC; cdr3_aa: CASSYPDRLSYEQYF
j_call: TRBJ2-7; cdr3_length: 16; clone_size: few; d_call: TRBD2; v_call: TRBV7-2; cdr3_nt: TGTGCCAGCAGCTTAGGAGCGGGGGGGCTTGGGTACGAGCAGTACTTC; cdr3_aa: CASSLGAGGLGYEQYF
j_call: TRBJ2-6; cdr3_length: 16; clone_size: NA; d_call: TRBD1; v_call: TRBV5-1; cdr3_nt: TGCGCCAGCAGCCCCCAGGGGGCGGTCGGGGCCAACGTCCTGACTTTC; cdr3_aa: CASSPQGAVGANVLTF
j_call: TRBJ2-1; cdr3_length: 17; clone_size: NA; d_call: TRBD2; v_call: TRBV4-1; cdr3_nt: TGCGCCAGCAGCCAAGGTCGGGCTAGCGGGAAGAGAGATGAGCAGTTCTTC; cdr3_aa: CASSQGRASGKRDEQFF
j_call: TRBJ2-7; cdr3_length: 15; clone_size: NA; d_call: TRBD1; v_call: TRBV15; cdr3_nt: TGTGCCACCAGAGAGGGACAGGGGGCTTTTTACGAGCAGTACTTC; cdr3_aa: CATREGQGAFYEQYF
j_call: TRBJ1-2; cdr3_length: 15; clone_size: NA; d_call: NA; v_call: TRBV4-2; cdr3_nt: TGTGCCAGCAGCCAAGCGAGGCGAAGTAGCTATGGCTACACCTTC; cdr3_aa: CASSQARRSSYGYTF
j_call: TRBJ1-5; cdr3_length: 14; clone_size: NA; d_call: NA; v_call: TRBV18; cdr3_nt: TGTGCCAGCTCACCATCCGGAGGGTATCAGCCCCAGCATTTT; cdr3_aa: CASSPSGGYQPQHF
j_call: TRBJ1-1; cdr3_length: 13; clone_size: NA; d_call: NA; v_call: TRBV10-2; cdr3_nt: TGCGCCAGCACCCGAATCGGTCCGAGGGAAGCTTTCTTT; cdr3_aa: CASTRIGPREAFF
j_call: TRBJ2-7; cdr3_length: 15; clone_size: NA; d_call: TRBD1; v_call: TRBV4-1; cdr3_nt: TGCGCCAGCAGCCAAGTAGGGACAGCCCCCTACGAGCAGTACTTC; cdr3_aa: CASSQVGTAPYEQYF
j_call: TRBJ2-1; cdr3_length: 16; clone_size: NA; d_call: TRBD2; v_call: TRBV5-1; cdr3_nt: TGCGCCAGCAGCTTGGGTGTACTAGCGGTTAGGAGTGAGCAGTTCTTC; cdr3_aa: CASSLGVLAVRSEQFF
j_call: TRBJ2-6; cdr3_length: 14; clone_size: NA; d_call: NA; v_call: TRBV6-2/TRBV6-3; cdr3_nt: TGTGCCAGCAGTCTCCCGGCTGGGGCCAACGTCCTGACTTTC; cdr3_aa: CASSLPAGANVLTF
j_call: TRBJ2-7; cdr3_length: 14; clone_size: NA; d_call: TRBD2; v_call: TRBV5-1; cdr3_nt: TGCGCCAGCAGCTTGGACCTAGCGGACTACGAGCAGTACTTC; cdr3_aa: CASSLDLADYEQYF
j_call: TRBJ1-1; cdr3_length: 15; clone_size: NA; d_call: TRBD1; v_call: TRBV4-1; cdr3_nt: TGCGCCAGCAGCCAAGCCAGGGGGCCGAACACTGAAGCTTTCTTT; cdr3_aa: CASSQARGPNTEAFF
j_call: TRBJ2-1; cdr3_length: 13; clone_size: NA; d_call: NA; v_call: TRBV6-5; cdr3_nt: TGTGCCAGCATCAGGGGATCCTACAATGAGCAGTTCTTC; cdr3_aa: CASIRGSYNEQFF
j_call: TRBJ2-2; cdr3_length: 15; clone_size: NA; d_call: TRBD2; v_call: TRBV19; cdr3_nt: TGTGCCAGCTCAATATTAGCGGGGGTGTCCGGGGAGCTGTTTTTT; cdr3_aa: CASSILAGVSGELFF
j_call: TRBJ2-1; cdr3_length: 13; clone_size: NA; d_call: NA; v_call: TRBV7-2; cdr3_nt: TGTGCCAGCAGCCTAGACAGGCACAATGAGCAGTTCTTC; cdr3_aa: CASSLDRHNEQFF
j_call: TRBJ1-2; cdr3_length: 14; clone_size: few; d_call: TRBD1; v_call: TRBV6-6; cdr3_nt: TGTGCCAGCAGGGGGACAGGGGTATTCTATGGCTACACCTTC; cdr3_aa: CASRGTGVFYGYTF
j_call: TRBJ1-5; cdr3_length: 14; clone_size: NA; d_call: NA; v_call: TRBV5-1; cdr3_nt: TGCGCCAGCAGCGCCGACAGCGTTGGTCAGCCCCAGCATTTT; cdr3_aa: CASSADSVGQPQHF
j_call: TRBJ1-1; cdr3_length: 14; clone_size: NA; d_call: TRBD1; v_call: TRBV19; cdr3_nt: TGTGCCAGTAGCTCCACAGGGGGGAACACTGAAGCTTTCTTT; cdr3_aa: CASSSTGGNTEAFF
j_call: TRBJ1-5; cdr3_length: 11; clone_size: NA; d_call: NA; v_call: TRBV30; cdr3_nt: TGTGCCTGGAAACAGTACCAGCCCCAGCATTTT; cdr3_aa: CAWKQYQPQHF
j_call: TRBJ1-2; cdr3_length: 14; clone_size: NA; d_call: TRBD1; v_call: TRBV12-5; cdr3_nt: TGTGCTAGTGCCCCGAACCCACAGGGGGATGGCTACACCTTC; cdr3_aa: CASAPNPQGDGYTF
j_call: TRBJ2-6; cdr3_length: 15; clone_size: NA; d_call: NA; v_call: TRBV2; cdr3_nt: TGTGCCAGCAGTTTCAGGGGCTCTGGGGCCAACGTCCTGACTTTC; cdr3_aa: CASSFRGSGANVLTF
j_call: TRBJ1-5; cdr3_length: 14; clone_size: NA; d_call: TRBD1; v_call: TRBV6-1; cdr3_nt: TGTGCCAGCAGTGACACAGGGGTCAAACAGCCCCAGCATTTT; cdr3_aa: CASSDTGVKQPQHF
j_call: TRBJ2-3; cdr3_length: 15; clone_size: NA; d_call: TRBD2; v_call: TRBV6-5; cdr3_nt: TGTGCCAGCAGTTCGTATAGCGGGGGGGCAGATACGCAGTATTTT; cdr3_aa: CASSSYSGGADTQYF
j_call: TRBJ1-2; cdr3_length: 14; clone_size: NA; d_call: TRBD1; v_call: TRBV5-1; cdr3_nt: TGCGCCAGCAGCTTCCCGGACAGGCCAAGGGGCTACACCTTC; cdr3_aa: CASSFPDRPRGYTF
j_call: TRBJ2-4; cdr3_length: 15; clone_size: NA; d_call: TRBD1; v_call: TRBV5-1; cdr3_nt: TGCGCCAGCAGCTTGGGACAGGGAATGATGAACATTCAGTACTTC; cdr3_aa: CASSLGQGMMNIQYF